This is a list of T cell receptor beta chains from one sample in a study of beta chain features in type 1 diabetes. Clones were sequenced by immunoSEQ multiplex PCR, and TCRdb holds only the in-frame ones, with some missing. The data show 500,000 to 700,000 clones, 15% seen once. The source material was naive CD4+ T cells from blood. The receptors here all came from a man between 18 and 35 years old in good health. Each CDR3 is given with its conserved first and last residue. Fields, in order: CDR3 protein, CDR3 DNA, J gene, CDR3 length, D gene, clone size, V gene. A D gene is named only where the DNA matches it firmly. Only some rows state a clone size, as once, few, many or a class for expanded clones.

CDR3: CASSQKRFNLETQYF; DNA: TGTGCCAGCAGCCAAAAGCGTTTCAATCTGGAGACCCAGTACTTC; J: TRBJ2-5; length: 15; D: NA; size: few; V: TRBV16
CDR3: CASSRPGQGWSPLHF; DNA: TGTGCCAGCAGTCGTCCGGGACAGGGATGGTCACCCCTCCACTTT; J: TRBJ1-6; length: 15; D: TRBD1; size: NA; V: TRBV11-1
CDR3: CASSVAGDSTYNEQFF; DNA: TGTGCCAGCAGCGTAGCCGGGGACAGTACCTACAATGAGCAGTTCTTC; J: TRBJ2-1; length: 16; D: TRBD1; size: few; V: TRBV9
CDR3: CASSGRAGNTIYF; DNA: TGTGCCAGCAGTGGACGGGCTGGAAACACCATATATTTT; J: TRBJ1-3; length: 13; D: NA; size: NA; V: TRBV7-9
CDR3: CSVKRDSGAYEQYF; DNA: TGCAGCGTCAAACGCGACAGCGGGGCCTACGAGCAGTACTTC; J: TRBJ2-7; length: 14; D: TRBD2; size: NA; V: TRBV29-1
CDR3: CASSYSGRGPYGYTF; DNA: TGTGCCAGCAGTTACTCTGGGCGGGGGCCCTATGGCTACACCTTC; J: TRBJ1-2; length: 15; D: NA; size: NA; V: TRBV6-5
CDR3: CSVSRRGGSYEQYF; DNA: TGCAGCGTTTCAAGGCGAGGAGGTTCCTACGAGCAGTACTTC; J: TRBJ2-7; length: 14; D: NA; size: few; V: TRBV29-1
CDR3: CASSLLQGAPYEQYF; DNA: TGTGCCAGCAGCTTGTTACAGGGGGCGCCCTACGAGCAGTACTTC; J: TRBJ2-7; length: 15; D: TRBD1; size: NA; V: TRBV7-2
CDR3: CSVQGLAGNLPNYEQYF; DNA: TGCAGCGTTCAGGGACTAGCGGGAAACCTCCCTAACTACGAGCAGTACTTC; J: TRBJ2-7; length: 17; D: TRBD2; size: few; V: TRBV29-1
CDR3: CATSSFSRDFDGYTF; DNA: TGTGCCACCAGCTCATTTAGCAGGGATTTTGATGGCTACACCTTC; J: TRBJ1-2; length: 15; D: NA; size: few; V: TRBV15
CDR3: CASSPQSSGANVLTF; DNA: TGTGCCAGCTCACCTCAGAGTTCTGGGGCCAACGTCCTGACTTTC; J: TRBJ2-6; length: 15; D: NA; size: few; V: TRBV18
CDR3: CSVEHDSNQPQHF; DNA: TGCAGCGTTGAGCATGACAGCAATCAGCCCCAGCATTTT; J: TRBJ1-5; length: 13; D: NA; size: NA; V: TRBV29-1
CDR3: CASSFLAGGHSEQFF; DNA: TGTGCCAGCAGCTTCCTAGCGGGGGGGCATAGTGAGCAGTTCTTC; J: TRBJ2-1; length: 15; D: TRBD2; size: few; V: TRBV7-2
CDR3: CASSLGQGYVMNTEAFF; DNA: TGCGCCAGCAGCCTGGGACAGGGATACGTCATGAACACTGAAGCTTTCTTT; J: TRBJ1-1; length: 17; D: TRBD1; size: NA; V: TRBV5-1
CDR3: CASSLSGTGGPEAFF; DNA: TGTGCCAGCAGTTTATCCGGGACAGGGGGACCTGAAGCTTTCTTT; J: TRBJ1-1; length: 15; D: TRBD1; size: NA; V: TRBV28
CDR3: CSVQGDTEAFF; DNA: TGCAGCGTACAGGGGGACACTGAAGCTTTCTTT; J: TRBJ1-1; length: 11; D: TRBD1; size: NA; V: TRBV29-1
CDR3: CASSFQLGAGNTIYF; DNA: TGTGCCAGCAGCTTCCAACTAGGGGCTGGAAACACCATATATTTT; J: TRBJ1-3; length: 15; D: NA; size: once; V: TRBV11-2
CDR3: CASSVGGQITDTQYF; DNA: TGTGCCAGCAGCGTAGGAGGTCAGATTACAGATACGCAGTATTTT; J: TRBJ2-3; length: 15; D: NA; size: NA; V: TRBV9
CDR3: CAISKTAEVAFF; DNA: TGTGCCATCAGTAAAACGGCGGAAGTAGCTTTCTTT; J: TRBJ1-1; length: 12; D: NA; size: few; V: TRBV10-3
CDR3: CASSSNGQGSGYTF; DNA: TGTGCCAGCAGTTCTAACGGACAGGGATCTGGCTACACCTTC; J: TRBJ1-2; length: 14; D: TRBD1; size: NA; V: TRBV7-2
CDR3: CASSAGLALGNEQFF; DNA: TGTGCCAGCAGCGCCGGACTGGCTTTGGGGAATGAGCAGTTCTTC; J: TRBJ2-1; length: 15; D: NA; size: NA; V: TRBV9
CDR3: CASSLDRRQPQHF; DNA: TGTGCCAGCAGCTTAGATAGGCGGCAGCCCCAGCATTTT; J: TRBJ1-5; length: 13; D: NA; size: few; V: TRBV11-2
CDR3: CASSLQRQGNYGYTF; DNA: TGTGCCAGCAGCCTGCAGAGACAGGGGAACTATGGCTACACCTTC; J: TRBJ1-2; length: 15; D: TRBD1; size: NA; V: TRBV14
CDR3: CASSPGVVRGIYNEQFF; DNA: TGCGCCAGCAGCCCAGGGGTGGTCAGGGGTATCTACAATGAGCAGTTCTTC; J: TRBJ2-1; length: 17; D: NA; size: NA; V: TRBV4-1
CDR3: CASSLGHLGTQETQYF; DNA: TGTGCCAGCAGCCTGGGCCACTTAGGGACCCAAGAGACCCAGTACTTC; J: TRBJ2-5; length: 16; D: NA; size: NA; V: TRBV5-4
CDR3: CASSPGTFQPQHF; DNA: TGTGCCAGCAGCCCAGGAACTTTTCAGCCCCAGCATTTT; J: TRBJ1-5; length: 13; D: NA; size: NA; V: TRBV7-2
CDR3: CASSFLNSPLHF; DNA: TGTGCCAGCAGCTTCCTGAATTCACCCCTCCACTTT; J: TRBJ1-6; length: 12; D: NA; size: few; V: TRBV7-3
CDR3: CASSQRGGRFPNTGELFF; DNA: TGCGCCAGCAGCCAACGTGGGGGGAGGTTTCCGAACACCGGGGAGCTGTTTTTT; J: TRBJ2-2; length: 18; D: NA; size: few; V: TRBV4-1
CDR3: CASSLPSGGINIQYF; DNA: TGCGCCAGCAGCTTGCCTAGCGGGGGGATAAACATTCAGTACTTC; J: TRBJ2-4; length: 15; D: TRBD2; size: NA; V: TRBV5-1
CDR3: CATFGGDTQYF; DNA: TGTGCCACCTTTGGGGGAGATACGCAGTATTTT; J: TRBJ2-3; length: 11; D: NA; size: NA; V: TRBV19
CDR3: CASSQVMSSGNTIYF; DNA: TGTGCCAGCAGCCAAGTAATGAGCTCTGGAAACACCATATATTTT; J: TRBJ1-3; length: 15; D: NA; size: few; V: TRBV14
CDR3: CAISESILEGGAPRGYTF; DNA: TGTGCCATCAGTGAGTCGATACTCGAGGGAGGAGCGCCTAGAGGCTACACCTTC; J: TRBJ1-2; length: 18; D: NA; size: NA; V: TRBV10-3